This T cell receptor (beta chain) was identified during a study of shared clonotypes between healthy human individuals. CDR1 SNHLY and CDR2 FYNNEI come from the germline V gene. The CDR3 is made up of 15 amino acids. V was trimmed by 4 bases and J by 0 bases, leaving 13 bases between them. CD8 cells regarded as naive lacked CD45RO, were positively chosen for CCR7, and omitted terminally differentiated effector memory CD45RA+ cells. Once extracted for a subset, genomic DNA was divided evenly among several immunoSEQ plates. Each replicate PCR on the sorted subsets used roughly 200 ng DNA (roughly 32,000 T cell genomes). TCRdb keeps only in-frame clones here, not all; method: immunoSEQ multiplex PCR. The sample has roughly 2,000,000 clones; about 94% are singletons.

The chain joins TRBV2 to TRBJ2-7; D possibly corresponds to TRBD2 (6 bases). The origin of this receptor is a man between 18 and 29 years old in good health. Some clones in this sample may be carry-over from other donors' samples. The sequenced sample was naive CD8+ T cells from PBMCs. CDR3 loop: CASSVRLVPSYEQYF. The CDR3 DNA follows: TGTGCCAGCAGTGTGAGACTAGTACCCTCCTACGAGCAGTACTTC.